The TCR beta chain described here comes from a study of memory CD4+ T cells and cytomegalovirus serostatus. The sort gate was single viable CD3+CD4+CD8-CD45RO+ cells for memory CD4+ T cells. Methods used by the authors: Out-of-frame sequences were removed, leaving roughly 2.1 million distinct TCRbeta sequences. Sequencing used immunoSEQ multiplex PCR; TCRdb keeps in-frame clones, though not all of them. V, J and clone size reflect that table, while D and trimming were determined from the DNA. The data show about 56,000 clones, more than 75% seen once. The CDR3 is 14 residues long. V lost 1 base and J 8 bases, leaving 14 bases between the germline ends. Germline loops: CDR1 SGHTA, CDR2 FQGTGA.

The chain joins TRBV7-3 to TRBJ1-2, with a tentative D call TRBD1 (6 bases). The sequence was obtained from an adult in good health and CMV-seronegative. The sequenced material came from memory CD4+ T cells from blood. As DNA, the CDR3 is TGTGCCAGCAGCTTAAACTTACAGGGCGAGGGCTACACCTTC. This codes for CASSLNLQGEGYTF.